Listed here is a single T cell receptor beta chain. The CDR3 contains 16 residues. Germline V gene data show CDR1 as LNHDA and CDR2 as SQIVND (reference sequence). V shed 3 bases and J shed 1 base, with 16 bases lying between them. As processed by the authors: The assay estimated nucleated cells by amplifying reference gene primers. The assay was immunoSEQ multiplex PCR, and TCRdb's table has in-frame clones only and misses some. The V and J calls and clone size are taken from that table; D and trimming were inferred from the DNA. Of approximately 160,000 clones listed, around nine tenths are singletons. This record comes from a study of blood T cell repertoires in COVID-19. Study-wide background: Samples representing acute and convalescent COVID-19 were sourced from the United States, Italy and Spain. T cells, B-cell-depleted T cells, or PBMCs supplied cDNA or gDNA.

Seattle patients were enrolled during active infection and followed longitudinally. This clonotype was obtained from a man in his fifties or sixties with COVID-19, enrolled during active disease. The rearrangement uses TRBV19 and TRBJ2-7, with a weak D call TRBD1 (6 bases). Sequenced sample: peripheral blood. The CDR3 region is CASSIEASGESYEQYF. As DNA, the CDR3 is TGTGCCAGTAGTATCGAAGCGTCAGGGGAATCCTACGAGCAGTACTTC.